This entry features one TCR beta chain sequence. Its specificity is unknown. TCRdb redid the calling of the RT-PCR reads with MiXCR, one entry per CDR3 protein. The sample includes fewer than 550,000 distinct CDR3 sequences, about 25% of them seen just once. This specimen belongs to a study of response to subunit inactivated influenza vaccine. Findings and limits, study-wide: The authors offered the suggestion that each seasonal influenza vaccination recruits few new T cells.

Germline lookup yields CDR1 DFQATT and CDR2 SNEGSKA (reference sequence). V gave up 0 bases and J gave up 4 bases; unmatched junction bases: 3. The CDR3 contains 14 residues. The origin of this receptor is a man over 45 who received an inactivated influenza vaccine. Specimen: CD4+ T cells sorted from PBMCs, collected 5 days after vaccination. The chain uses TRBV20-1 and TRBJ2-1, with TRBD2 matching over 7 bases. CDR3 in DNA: TGCAGTGCTAGAGACAAGCGGGGATACAATGAGCAGTTCTTC. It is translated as CSARDKRGYNEQFF.